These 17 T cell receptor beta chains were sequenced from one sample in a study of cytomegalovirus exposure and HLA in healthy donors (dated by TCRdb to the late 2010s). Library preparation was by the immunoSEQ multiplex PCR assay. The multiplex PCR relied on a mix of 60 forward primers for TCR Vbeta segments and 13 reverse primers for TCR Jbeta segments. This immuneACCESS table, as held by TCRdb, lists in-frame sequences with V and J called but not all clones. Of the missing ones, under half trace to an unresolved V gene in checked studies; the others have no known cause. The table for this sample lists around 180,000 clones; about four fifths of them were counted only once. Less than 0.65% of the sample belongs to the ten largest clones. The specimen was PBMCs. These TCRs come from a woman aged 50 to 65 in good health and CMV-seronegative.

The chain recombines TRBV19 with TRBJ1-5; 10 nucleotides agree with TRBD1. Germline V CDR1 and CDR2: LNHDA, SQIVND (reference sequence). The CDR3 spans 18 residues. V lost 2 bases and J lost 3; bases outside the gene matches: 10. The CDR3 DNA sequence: TGTGCCAGTAGTATACCCCAAAGGACAGGGGGTTTCAATCAGCCCCAGCATTTT. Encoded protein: CASSIPQRTGGFNQPQHF.

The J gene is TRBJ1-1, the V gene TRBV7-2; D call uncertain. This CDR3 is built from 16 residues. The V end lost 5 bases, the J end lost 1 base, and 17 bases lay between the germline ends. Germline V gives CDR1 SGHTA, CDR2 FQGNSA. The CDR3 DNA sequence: TGTGCCAGCAGCCCCCAATCTCCAGGCCCGAACACTGAAGCTTTCTTT. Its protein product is CASSPQSPGPNTEAFF.

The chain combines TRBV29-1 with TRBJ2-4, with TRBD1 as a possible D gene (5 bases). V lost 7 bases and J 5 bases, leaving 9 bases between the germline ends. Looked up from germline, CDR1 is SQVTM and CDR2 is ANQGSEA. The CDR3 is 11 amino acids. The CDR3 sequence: CSGIRENIQYF. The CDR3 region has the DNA TGCAGCGGCATCAGGGAAAACATTCAGTACTTC.

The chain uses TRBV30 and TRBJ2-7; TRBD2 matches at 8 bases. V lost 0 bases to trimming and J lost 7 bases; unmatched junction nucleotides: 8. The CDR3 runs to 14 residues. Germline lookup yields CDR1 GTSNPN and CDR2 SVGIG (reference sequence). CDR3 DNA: TGTGCCTGGAGTGTACAAGCGGGAGCAGGGGAGCAGTACTTC. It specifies CAWSVQAGAGEQYF.

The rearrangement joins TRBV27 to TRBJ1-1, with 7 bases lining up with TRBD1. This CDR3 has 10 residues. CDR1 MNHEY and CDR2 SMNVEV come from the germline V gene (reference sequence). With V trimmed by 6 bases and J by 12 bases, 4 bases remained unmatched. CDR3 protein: CASRQGRTFF. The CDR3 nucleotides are TGTGCCAGCAGACAGGGGCGCACTTTCTTT.

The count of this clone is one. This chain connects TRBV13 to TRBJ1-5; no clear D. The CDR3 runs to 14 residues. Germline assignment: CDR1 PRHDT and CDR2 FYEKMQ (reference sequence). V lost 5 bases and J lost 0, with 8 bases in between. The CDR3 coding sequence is TGTGCCAGCAGCACCTACCCTAGCAATCAGCCCCAGCATTTT. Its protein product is CASSTYPSNQPQHF.

The CDR3 protein is CASSLEATNEKLFF. DNA for the CDR3: TGTGCCAGCAGCTTAGAAGCCACCAATGAAAAACTGTTTTTT. The V and J genes are TRBV7-8 and TRBJ1-4; D unclear. The CDR3 covers 14 residues. Germline loops: CDR1 SGHVS, CDR2 FQNEAQ. Trimming removed 1 base from V and 5 bases from J, with 8 bases in between.

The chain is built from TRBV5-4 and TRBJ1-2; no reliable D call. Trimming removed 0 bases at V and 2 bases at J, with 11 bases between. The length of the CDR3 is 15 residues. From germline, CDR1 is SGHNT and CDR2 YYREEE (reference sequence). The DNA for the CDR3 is TGTGCCAGCAGCTTGGGGCAGAATAAAAACTATGGCTACACCTTC. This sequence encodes CASSLGQNKNYGYTF. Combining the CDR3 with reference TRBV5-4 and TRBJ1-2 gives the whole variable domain ETGVTQSPTHLIKTRGQQVTLRCSSQSGHNTVSWYQQALGQGPQFIFQYYREEENGRGNFPPRFSGLQFPNYSSELNVNALELDDSALYLCASSLGQNKNYGYTFGSGTRLTVV.

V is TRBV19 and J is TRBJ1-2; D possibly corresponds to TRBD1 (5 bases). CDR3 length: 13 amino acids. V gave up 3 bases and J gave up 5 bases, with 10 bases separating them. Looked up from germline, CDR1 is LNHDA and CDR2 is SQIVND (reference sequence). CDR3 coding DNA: TGTGCCAGTAGTATCGGGCAGGGTTATGGCTACACCTTC. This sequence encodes CASSIGQGYGYTF.

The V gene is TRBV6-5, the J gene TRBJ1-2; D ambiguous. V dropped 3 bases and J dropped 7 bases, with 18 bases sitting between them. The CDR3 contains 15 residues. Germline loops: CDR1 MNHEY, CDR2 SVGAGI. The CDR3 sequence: CASSYTFSGPIGYTF. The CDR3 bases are TGTGCCAGCAGTTATACCTTCAGCGGGCCCATTGGCTACACCTTC.

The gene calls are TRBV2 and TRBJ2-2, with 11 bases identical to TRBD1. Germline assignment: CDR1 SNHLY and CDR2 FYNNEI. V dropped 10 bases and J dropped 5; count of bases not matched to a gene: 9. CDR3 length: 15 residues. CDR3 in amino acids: CATKAGQGGTGELFF. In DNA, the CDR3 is TGTGCCACCAAGGCGGGACAGGGGGGAACCGGGGAGCTGTTTTTT.

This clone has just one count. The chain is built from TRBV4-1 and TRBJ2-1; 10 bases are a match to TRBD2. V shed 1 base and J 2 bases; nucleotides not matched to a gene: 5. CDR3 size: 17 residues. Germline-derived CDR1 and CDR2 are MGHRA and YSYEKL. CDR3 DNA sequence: TGCGCCAGCAGCCAAGGGGAAGCGGGGGGGCCCTACAATGAGCAGTTCTTC. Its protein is CASSQGEAGGPYNEQFF.

CDR3 bases: TGTGCCAGCACCGGGACAGGGCCCTATGGCTACACCTTC. This translates into CASTGTGPYGYTF. The chain carries TRBV28 and TRBJ1-2; TRBD1 agrees at 9 bases. The germline gives CDR1 MDHEN, CDR2 SYDVKM. The ends lost 7 bases at V and 4 bases at J; junction bases unmatched: 4. CDR3 length: 13 residues.

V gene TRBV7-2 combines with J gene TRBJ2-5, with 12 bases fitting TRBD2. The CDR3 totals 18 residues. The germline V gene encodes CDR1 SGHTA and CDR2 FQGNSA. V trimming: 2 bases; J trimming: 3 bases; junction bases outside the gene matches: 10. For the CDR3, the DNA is TGTGCCAGCAGCTTACACCCCAAAAGACTAGCGGGGGAAGAGACCCAGTACTTC. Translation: CASSLHPKRLAGEETQYF.

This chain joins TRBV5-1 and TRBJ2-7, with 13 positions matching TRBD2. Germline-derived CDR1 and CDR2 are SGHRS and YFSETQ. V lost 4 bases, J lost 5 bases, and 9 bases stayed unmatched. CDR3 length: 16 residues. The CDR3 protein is CASSRLAGGPGDEQYF. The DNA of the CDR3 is TGCGCCAGCAGCAGACTAGCGGGAGGCCCGGGGGACGAGCAGTACTTC.

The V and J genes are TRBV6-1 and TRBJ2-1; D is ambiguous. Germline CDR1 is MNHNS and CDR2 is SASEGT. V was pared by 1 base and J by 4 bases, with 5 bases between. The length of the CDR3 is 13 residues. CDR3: CASSEERYNEQFF. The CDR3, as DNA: TGTGCCAGCAGTGAAGAGAGATACAATGAGCAGTTCTTC.

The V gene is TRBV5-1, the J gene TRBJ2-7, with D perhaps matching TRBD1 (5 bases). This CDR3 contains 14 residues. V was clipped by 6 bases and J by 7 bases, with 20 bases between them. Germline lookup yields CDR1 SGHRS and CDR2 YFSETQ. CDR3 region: CASKHGPTVGEQYF. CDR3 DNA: TGCGCCAGCAAACACGGACCGACAGTAGGGGAGCAGTACTTC.